These 8 T cell receptor beta chains originate from one sample sequenced in a study of T cell responses to AZD1222 COVID-19 vaccine. The assay was immunoSEQ multiplex PCR, and TCRdb's table has in-frame clones only and misses some. Of 150,000 or so clones listed, 87% are singletons. The material sequenced was peripheral blood, taken 28 days after the second AZD1222 dose. The source is an adult who received the AZD1222 COVID-19 vaccine.

The rearrangement joins TRBV5-1 to TRBJ2-2, with 10 bases fitting TRBD1. Trimming removed 4 bases from V and 4 bases from J; junction bases left unmatched: 7. There are 16 residues in the CDR3. The germline V gene has CDR1 SGHRS and CDR2 YFSETQ. Written as DNA, the CDR3 is TGCGCCAGCAGCACGCGGACAGGGGGTATCACCGGGGAGCTGTTTTTT. Translating it yields CASSTRTGGITGELFF.

This clone was seen only once. The chain joins TRBV7-3 to TRBJ1-1, with 7 nucleotides matching TRBD1. Germline CDR1 reads SGHTA; CDR2 reads FQGTGA. There are 12 residues in the CDR3. Germline trimming cut 3 bases from V and 11 bases from J; bases unmatched to any gene: 6. The CDR3 spells CASSFYQGEAFF. In DNA form, the CDR3 reads TGTGCCAGCAGCTTCTACCAGGGGGAGGCTTTCTTT.

The chain uses TRBV30 and TRBJ1-1; D ambiguous. This CDR3 is built from 12 residues. V dropped 5 bases and J dropped 2 bases, with 9 bases sitting between them. Germline V lookup: CDR1 GTSNPN, CDR2 SVGIG (reference sequence). In DNA, the CDR3 is TGTGCCTGGGTCGGCCGCAACACTGAAGCTTTCTTT. Protein: CAWVGRNTEAFF.

The rearrangement joins TRBV6-1 to TRBJ2-6; TRBD1 matches at 10 bases. The CDR3 is made up of 21 amino acids. Looked up from germline, CDR1 is MNHNS and CDR2 is SASEGT. The trim removed 2 bases at V and 3 bases at J, leaving 16 bases unmatched. The CDR3 is CASSERAVSGTGVGGANVLTF. The CDR3 DNA reads TGTGCCAGCAGTGAAAGGGCGGTTTCCGGGACAGGGGTAGGTGGGGCCAACGTCCTGACTTTC.

J is TRBJ2-1 and V is TRBV3-1 (or the pseudogene TRBV3-2); 10 nucleotides align to TRBD2. V lost 5 bases, J lost 8 bases, and 3 bases stayed unmatched. The CDR3 runs 13 residues. Germline V lookup: CDR1 LGHDT, CDR2 YNNKEL (reference sequence). The CDR3 spells CASSEREGYEQFF. The CDR3 bases are TGTGCCAGCAGCGAGCGGGAGGGCTATGAGCAGTTCTTC.

The V call is TRBV6-1, the J call TRBJ1-6, with D tentatively TRBD1 (5 bases). CDR1 and CDR2 from the germline V gene are MNHNS and SASEGT. Trimming shortened V by 2 bases and J by 7 bases, and 9 bases separated the two germline ends. The CDR3 length is 14 residues. Here the CDR3 DNA reads TGTGCCAGCAGTGAAACCAACAGGAATTCACCCCTCCACTTT. Its protein product is CASSETNRNSPLHF.

J is TRBJ1-2 and V is TRBV19; D possibly corresponds to TRBD1 (5 bases). CDR1 is LNHDA and CDR2 is SQIVND in the germline V gene (reference sequence). V was shortened by 5 bases and J by 4 bases, with 14 bases between the two germline ends. The CDR3 extends over 14 amino acids. The CDR3 is CASSGGIQRYGYTF. Here the CDR3 DNA reads TGTGCCAGTAGTGGGGGTATACAACGCTATGGCTACACCTTC. Full variable domain (remainder filled in from reference TRBV19 and TRBJ1-2): DGGITQSPKYLFRKEGQNVTLSCEQNLNHDAMYWYRQDPGQGLRLIYYSQIVNDFQKGDIAEGYSVSREKKESFPLTVTSAQKNPTAFYLCASSGGIQRYGYTFGSGTRLTVV.

The chain carries TRBV5-1 and TRBJ2-3; D is perhaps TRBD2 (5 bases). The CDR3 totals 15 residues. CDR1 is SGHRS and CDR2 is YFSETQ in the germline V gene. Trimming shortened V by 0 bases and J by 1 base, and 9 bases separated the two germline ends. CDR3 DNA: TGCGCCAGCAGCTTGGCCGGGATTCGCACAGATACGCAGTATTTT. Amino acids: CASSLAGIRTDTQYF.